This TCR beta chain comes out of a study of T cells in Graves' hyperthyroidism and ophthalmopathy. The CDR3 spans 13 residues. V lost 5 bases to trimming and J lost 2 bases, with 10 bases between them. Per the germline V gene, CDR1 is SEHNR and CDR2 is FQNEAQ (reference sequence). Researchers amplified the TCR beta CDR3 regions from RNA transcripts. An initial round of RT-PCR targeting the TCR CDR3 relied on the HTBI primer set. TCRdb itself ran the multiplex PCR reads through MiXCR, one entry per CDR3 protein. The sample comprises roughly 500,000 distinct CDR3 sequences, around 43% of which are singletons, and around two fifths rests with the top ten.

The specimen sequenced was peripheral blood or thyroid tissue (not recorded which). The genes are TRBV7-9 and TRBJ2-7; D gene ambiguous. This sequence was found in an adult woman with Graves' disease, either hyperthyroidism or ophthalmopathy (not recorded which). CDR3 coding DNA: TGTGCCAGCAGCGTAAGTCCGGCCTACGAGCAGTACTTC. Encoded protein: CASSVSPAYEQYF.